This T cell receptor (beta chain) stems from a study of cytomegalovirus exposure and HLA in healthy donors. At the level of the study: The study placed 70% to 90% of its approximately 360 genotyped donors in the Caucasian-associated ancestry cluster. Broader study findings: Per published reports, the classifier diagnosed cytomegalovirus status with high specificity and sensitivity.

Points on this clone: What it binds is unknown.

PCR involved 60 Vbeta and 13 Jbeta primers. Sequencing used immunoSEQ multiplex PCR; TCRdb keeps in-frame clones, though not all of them. Here the sample spans about 82,000 clones, less than 80% being singletons. The CDR3 is 16 residues long. The V end lost 0 bases, the J end lost 8 bases, and 17 bases lay between the germline ends. The germline CDR1 and CDR2 sequences are MNHEY and SVGAGI. The chain combines TRBV6-5 with TRBJ2-1; TRBD2 might be the D (6 bases). This TCR was sampled from a human donor in good health. The specimen was PBMCs. The CDR3: CASSYSTAGRIDEQFF. For the CDR3, the DNA is TGTGCCAGCAGTTACTCGACGGCAGGGAGGATAGATGAGCAGTTCTTC.